A single TCR beta chain is shown here with its context. A read error is possible here, since a much larger clone lies one base away. What was amplified from RNA transcripts were TCR beta CDR3 regions. HTBI primers drove first-round RT-PCR of the TCR CDR3. TCRdb reprocessed the multiplex PCR reads with MiXCR, giving one entry per CDR3 protein. The sample holds 550,000 to 650,000 distinct CDR3 sequences, around 14% seen once. This specimen comes from a study of T cells in Graves' hyperthyroidism and ophthalmopathy. Germline CDR1 LNHDA, CDR2 SQIVND (reference sequence). The length of the CDR3 is 14 residues. V lost 5 bases and J lost 3, with 14 bases in between.

The clonotype comes from a woman aged 25 to 45 with Graves' hyperthyroidism that later progressed to Graves' ophthalmopathy. What was sequenced was blood. The V and J genes are TRBV19 and TRBJ2-7; D is possibly TRBD1 or TRBD2 (5 bases each). The CDR3 DNA reads as TGTGCCAGTAGTGTAGTGGGACCTTACTACGAGCAGTACTTC. This translates into CASSVVGPYYEQYF.